This TCR beta chain was captured by sequencing in a study of blood T cell repertoires in COVID-19. Original data processing: Using reference gene primer amplification, nucleated cell counts were estimated. Profiling relied on immunoSEQ multiplex PCR, and the TCRdb table lists in-frame clones only, not all of them. V and J calls and clone size are as listed in that table; D and trimming were resolved from the DNA. The sample includes approximately 110,000 clones, approximately 90% of them seen just once. J was trimmed by 6 bases and V by 5 bases; bases with no gene match: 8. This CDR3 spans 15 amino acids. From germline, CDR1 is LNHDA and CDR2 SQIVND (reference sequence).

Input material: peripheral blood. The sequence was obtained from a man in his fifties or sixties with COVID-19, enrolled during active disease. The chain recombines TRBV19 with TRBJ2-2, with 8 bases lining up with TRBD1. The CDR3, as DNA: TGTGCCAGTAGTGCCGCAGGGGGCAAGGCCGGGGAGCTGTTTTTT. It yields the protein CASSAAGGKAGELFF.